This TCR beta chain was sequenced for a study of pediatric ulcerative colitis. The assay was immunoSEQ multiplex PCR, and TCRdb's table has in-frame clones only and misses some. The sample shows fewer than 13,000 clones, over 70% of them seen only once. V lost 0 bases and J 1 base, leaving 9 bases between the germline ends. CDR3 length: 15 amino acids. Germline values: CDR1 LNHNV, CDR2 YYDKDF (reference sequence). Sequencing was carried out using blood. This clonotype was obtained from a girl between 10 and 17 years old with moderate ulcerative colitis. The J gene is TRBJ2-5, the V gene TRBV15, with D perhaps given as TRBD1 or TRBD2 (5 bases each). CDR3 nucleotides: TGTGCCACCAGCAGAGATAGGGGAGTCCAAGAGACCCAGTACTTC. Its protein product is CATSRDRGVQETQYF.